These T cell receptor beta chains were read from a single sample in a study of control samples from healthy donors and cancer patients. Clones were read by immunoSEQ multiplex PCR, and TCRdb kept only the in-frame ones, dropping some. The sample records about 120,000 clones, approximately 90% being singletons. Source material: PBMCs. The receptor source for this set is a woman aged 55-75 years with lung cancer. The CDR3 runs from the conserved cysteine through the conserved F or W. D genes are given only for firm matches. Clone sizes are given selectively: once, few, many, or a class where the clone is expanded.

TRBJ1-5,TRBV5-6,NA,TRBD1,CASSRTGSNQPQHF,TGTGCCAGCAGCCGGACAGGGAGCAATCAGCCCCAGCATTTT
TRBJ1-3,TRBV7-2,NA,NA,CASSLLASTGNTIYF,TGTGCCAGCAGCCTCCTGGCGAGTACTGGAAACACCATATATTTT
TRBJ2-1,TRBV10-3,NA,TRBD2,CAISPTSGVYNEQFF,TGTGCCATCAGTCCCACTAGCGGGGTATACAATGAGCAGTTCTTC
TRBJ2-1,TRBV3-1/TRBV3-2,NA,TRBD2,CASSQVTGGPIGEQFF,TGTGCCAGCAGCCAAGTGACGGGAGGGCCCATTGGTGAGCAGTTCTTC
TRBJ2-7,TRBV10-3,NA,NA,CAISDRTSYEQYF,TGTGCCATCAGTGACAGGACTTCCTACGAGCAGTACTTC
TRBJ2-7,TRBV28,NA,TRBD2,CAWGREAGNEQYF,TGTGCGTGGGGGCGGGAGGCTGGAAACGAGCAGTACTTC
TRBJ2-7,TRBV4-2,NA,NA,CASSRDAGSLTEQYF,TGTGCCAGCAGCCGAGATGCGGGGAGTCTGACCGAGCAGTACTTC
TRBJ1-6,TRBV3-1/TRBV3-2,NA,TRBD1,CASSQVGTGQSPLHF,TGTGCCAGCAGCCAAGTCGGGACAGGGCAATCACCCCTCCACTTT
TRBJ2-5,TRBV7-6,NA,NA,CASSPQTSTETQYF,TGTGCCAGCAGCCCCCAGACTTCTACGGAGACCCAGTACTTC
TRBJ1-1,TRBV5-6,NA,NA,CASSLGTEAFF,TGTGCCAGCAGCTTGGGCACTGAAGCTTTCTTT
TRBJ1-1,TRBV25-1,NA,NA,CASLPTGNTEAFF,TGTGCCAGCCTCCCGACGGGGAACACTGAAGCTTTCTTT
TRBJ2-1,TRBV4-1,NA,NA,CASSQEADRSYNEQFF,TGCGCCAGCAGCCAAGAGGCGGACCGCTCCTACAATGAGCAGTTCTTC
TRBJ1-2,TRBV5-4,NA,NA,CASSLGPTERYGYTF,TGTGCCAGCAGCTTGGGACCTACAGAGCGGTACGGCTACACCTTC
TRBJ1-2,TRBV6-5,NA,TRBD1,CASSYSGDRPYGYTF,TGTGCCAGCAGTTACTCGGGGGACAGGCCTTATGGCTACACCTTC
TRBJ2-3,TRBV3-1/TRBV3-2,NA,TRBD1,CASSQGWDRGRDTQYF,TGTGCCAGCAGCCAAGGATGGGACAGGGGAAGAGATACGCAGTATTTT
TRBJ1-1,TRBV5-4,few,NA,CASSGGTAVMNTEAFF,TGTGCCAGCAGCGGGGGGACGGCCGTTATGAACACTGAAGCTTTCTTT
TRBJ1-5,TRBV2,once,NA,CASGADYNQPQHF,TGTGCCAGCGGGGCAGATTATAATCAGCCCCAGCATTTT
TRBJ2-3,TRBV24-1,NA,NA,CATSDYPTTDTQYF,TGTGCCACCAGTGATTACCCCACCACAGATACGCAGTATTTT
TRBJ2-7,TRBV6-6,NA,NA,CASSYSSLAQYF,TGTGCCAGCAGTTACTCGTCCCTCGCGCAGTACTTC
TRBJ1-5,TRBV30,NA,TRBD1,CAWSEGQGARQPQHF,TGTGCCTGGAGTGAGGGACAGGGGGCTAGGCAGCCCCAGCATTTT
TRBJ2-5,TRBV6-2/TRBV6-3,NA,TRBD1,CASSAQGARETQYF,TGTGCCAGCAGTGCCCAGGGGGCCAGGGAGACCCAGTACTTC
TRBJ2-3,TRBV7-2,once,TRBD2,CASGLAGSTDTQYF,TGTGCCAGTGGACTAGCGGGGAGCACAGATACGCAGTATTTT
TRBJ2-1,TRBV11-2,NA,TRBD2,CASSTTGVGRARGYNEQFF,TGTGCCAGCAGCACCACGGGGGTCGGGAGGGCGAGGGGCTACAATGAGCAGTTCTTC
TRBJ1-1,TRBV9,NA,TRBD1,CASSAQVDPGGTEAFF,TGTGCCAGCAGCGCCCAGGTGGACCCAGGGGGGACTGAAGCTTTCTTT
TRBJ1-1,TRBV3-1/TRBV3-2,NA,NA,CASSQIGGAGDTEAFF,TGTGCCAGCAGCCAAATAGGTGGGGCCGGGGACACTGAAGCTTTCTTT
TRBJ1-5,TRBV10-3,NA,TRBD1,CATQDRAEGPQHF,TGTGCCACCCAAGACAGGGCCGAGGGGCCCCAGCATTTT
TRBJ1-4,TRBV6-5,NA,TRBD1,CASSYSRGHNEKLFF,TGTGCCAGCAGTTACTCAAGGGGGCACAATGAAAAACTGTTTTTT
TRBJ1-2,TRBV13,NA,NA,CASSLPGGDYGYTF,TGTGCCAGCAGCCTCCCCGGCGGCGACTATGGCTACACCTTC
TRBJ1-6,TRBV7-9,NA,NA,CASSQDGPSPLHF,TGTGCCAGCAGCCAAGATGGTCCTTCACCCCTCCACTTT
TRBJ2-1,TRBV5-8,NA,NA,CASSPGLSSYNEQFF,TGTGCCAGCAGCCCTGGACTTTCCTCCTACAATGAGCAGTTCTTC
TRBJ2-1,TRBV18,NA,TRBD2,CASSPASGGLVYNEQFF,TGTGCCAGCTCACCGGCCAGCGGGGGGCTTGTCTACAATGAGCAGTTCTTC
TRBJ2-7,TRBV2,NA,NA,CASTAFDLEQYF,TGTGCCAGCACCGCCTTTGATCTCGAGCAGTACTTC
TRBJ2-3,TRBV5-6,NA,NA,CASSPQGPYLAQYF,TGTGCCAGCAGCCCCCAGGGACCGTATTTGGCGCAGTATTTT
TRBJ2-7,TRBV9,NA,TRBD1,CASSVTGANEQYF,TGTGCCAGCAGCGTAACAGGGGCTAACGAGCAGTACTTC
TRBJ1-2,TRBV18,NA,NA,CASCEDSGGYYGYTF,TGTGCCAGCTGCGAAGACTCCGGAGGGTATTATGGCTACACCTTC
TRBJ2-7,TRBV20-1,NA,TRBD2,CSASKAGAVYEQYF,TGCAGTGCTAGTAAAGCGGGAGCGGTCTACGAGCAGTACTTC
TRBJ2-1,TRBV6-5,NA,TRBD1,CASRGTGGAYNEQFF,TGTGCCAGCAGAGGCACAGGGGGCGCCTACAATGAGCAGTTCTTC
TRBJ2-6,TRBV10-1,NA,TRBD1,CARRQGRSGANVLTF,TGCGCCAGAAGACAGGGACGATCTGGGGCCAACGTCCTGACTTTC
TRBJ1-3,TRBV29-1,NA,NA,CSVGDTYDSGNTIYF,TGCAGCGTCGGGGACACCTATGACTCTGGAAACACCATATATTTT
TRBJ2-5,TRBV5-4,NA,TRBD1,CASSRTTGTGGLETQYF,TGTGCCAGCAGCCGTACAACCGGGACAGGGGGCTTAGAGACCCAGTACTTC
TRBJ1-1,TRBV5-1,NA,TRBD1,CASSRIRQGGRNTEAFF,TGCGCCAGCAGCCGGATCAGACAGGGCGGGAGAAACACTGAAGCTTTCTTT